One sample yielded the 5 T cell receptor beta chains listed below, sequenced in a study of glioma-infiltrating T cells. Amplification of TCR alpha and beta CDR3 regions from RNA used iRepertoire nested multiplex PCR. TCRdb re-called the multiplex PCR reads through MiXCR, storing one row per CDR3 protein. This sample has roughly 10,000 distinct CDR3 sequences; about three fifths occur once, and the top ten carry roughly 20%. Sequenced: glioma tissue, nonneoplastic brain tissue, or PBMCs (not recorded which). The source of these receptors is a human donor with low-grade glioma or glioblastoma, undergoing nonglioma brain surgery, or in good health (not recorded which).

Notes on this clonotype: One junction end disagrees with the germline gene, perhaps due to a read error. DNA for the CDR3: TGTGCCAGCAGAGCCCGACGGGGACACACTGGAGCTTTCTTT. Translating gives CASRARRGHTGAFF. The J gene is TRBJ1-1, the V gene TRBV14, with D possibly matching TRBD1 (6 bases). Germline V gene lookup returns CDR1 SGHDN and CDR2 FVKESK. There are 14 residues in the CDR3.

This clonotype was seen repeatedly, ten times or more. The genes are TRBV19 and TRBJ1-1; 7 positions agree with TRBD1. CDR1 and CDR2 (germline): LNHDA, SQIVND (reference sequence). Trimming cost V 3 bases and J 4 bases; bases outside gene matches: 11. The CDR3 length is 16 residues. CDR3 sequence: CASSMVSNPGGTEAFF. In DNA, the CDR3 is TGTGCCAGTAGTATGGTGTCTAACCCAGGGGGCACTGAAGCTTTCTTT. Filled out from reference TRBV19 and TRBJ1-1, the complete variable domain reads DGGITQSPKYLFRKEGQNVTLSCEQNLNHDAMYWYRQDPGQGLRLIYYSQIVNDFQKGDIAEGYSVSREKKESFPLTVTSAQKNPTAFYLCASSMVSNPGGTEAFFGQGTRLTVV.

This clonotype was observed a single time. At one end the junction does not follow the germline gene, possibly because of a read error. This sequence joins TRBV3-1 and TRBJ2-7, with 12 bases aligning to TRBD2. The germline V gene encodes CDR1 LGHDT and CDR2 YNNKEL (reference sequence). The length of the CDR3 is 16 residues. The CDR3 spells CAISPRALAGGPDQYF. The CDR3 region has the DNA TGTGCCATCAGCCCGAGAGCTCTAGCGGGAGGGCCCGATCAGTACTTC.

CDR3 amino acids: CASYSSPNSGNTIYF. The CDR3 bases are TGTGCCAGTTACTCGTCCCCGAACTCTGGAAACACCATATATTTT. The V gene is TRBV6-1, the J gene TRBJ1-3, with D unclear. Germline assignment: CDR1 MNHNS and CDR2 SASEGT. The CDR3 consists of 15 residues. V lost 9 bases and J 0 bases, leaving 15 bases between the germline ends.

About this clonotype: In this CDR3 the conserved last residue, phenylalanine or tryptophan, is missing, so a read error is likely. The genes are TRBV19 and TRBJ1-5, with TRBD1 as a possible D gene (5 bases). Trimming cost V 5 bases and J 6 bases, with 20 bases left between them. Per germline, CDR1 LNHDA and CDR2 SQIVND (reference sequence). CDR3 length: 16 residues. The CDR3 is CASSVSGRGVSQPQHL. The CDR3 region has the DNA TGTGCCAGTAGTGTCTCCGGGAGAGGGGTGTCTCAGCCCCAGCATCTT.